The 13 T cell receptor beta chains presented below share a single source sample, sequenced in a study of blood T cell repertoires in COVID-19. Data came from immunoSEQ multiplex PCR; TCRdb stores just in-frame clones and leaves some out. In the table there are approximately 150,000 clones, around 80% of which are singletons. The sequenced material came from peripheral blood. Every receptor here comes from a human donor with acute or convalescent COVID-19. The donor label of this sample is uncertain.

CDR3 DNA sequence: TGCGCCAGCAGCTTAGACAGGGCCGAGAGTTACGAGCAGTACTTC. This gives the protein CASSLDRAESYEQYF. V usage is TRBV5-1 and J usage is TRBJ2-7; TRBD1 matches 7 bases. The germline gives CDR1 SGHRS, CDR2 YFSETQ. The CDR3 runs 15 residues. V lost 2 bases, J lost 4 bases, and 9 bases stayed unmatched. Variable domain in full (rest from reference TRBV5-1 and TRBJ2-7): KAGVTQTPRYLIKTRGQQVTLSCSPISGHRSVSWYQQTPGQGLQFLFEYFSETQRNKGNFPGRFSGRQFSNSRSEMNVSTLELGDSALYLCASSLDRAESYEQYFGPGTRLTVT.

The chain links TRBV6-5 to TRBJ2-3; 7 bases are shared with TRBD2. V was pared by 7 bases and J by 0 bases, with 7 bases of the junction left unmatched. Germline CDR1 reads MNHEY; CDR2 reads SVGAGI. CDR3 length equals 15 residues. The CDR3 reads CASKLRGGSTDTQYF. As DNA, the CDR3 is TGTGCCAGCAAGCTGCGCGGGGGTAGCACAGATACGCAGTATTTT.

This clone was counted between two and nine times. V and J are TRBV6-5 and TRBJ2-4; weak D call: TRBD2 (7 bases). The CDR3 length is 14 residues. V lost 6 bases to trimming and J lost 8 bases, with 17 bases between them. Germline V CDR1 and CDR2: MNHEY, SVGAGI. As DNA, the CDR3 is TGTGCCAGCAGCAGAATAACAGGGAGGGACATTCAGTACTTC. Translated: CASSRITGRDIQYF.

This chain connects TRBV5-4 to TRBJ1-4; a possible D gene is TRBD1 (5 bases). The V end lost 2 bases, the J end lost 4 bases, and 12 bases lay between the germline ends. Germline-derived CDR1 and CDR2 are SGHNT and YYREEE (reference sequence). The CDR3 is 15 residues long. As DNA, the CDR3 is TGTGCCAGCAGCTTTTGGGGGGGAGTTAATGAAAAACTGTTTTTT. Its translation is CASSFWGGVNEKLFF. Together with reference TRBV5-4 and TRBJ1-4, the CDR3 gives the full variable domain: ETGVTQSPTHLIKTRGQQVTLRCSSQSGHNTVSWYQQALGQGPQFIFQYYREEENGRGNFPPRFSGLQFPNYSSELNVNALELDDSALYLCASSFWGGVNEKLFFGSGTQLSVL.

This chain uses TRBV18 with TRBJ1-2, with D possibly matching TRBD1 (6 bases). The ends were cut back, 0 bases at V and 7 bases at J, with 15 bases in the middle. The CDR3 has 15 residues. The germline CDR1 and CDR2 sequences are KGHSH and LQKENI. The CDR3 spells CASSPPAGGFAGYTF. CDR3 sequence (DNA): TGTGCCAGCTCACCACCGGCGGGGGGCTTTGCTGGCTACACCTTC.

The rearrangement uses TRBV6-5 and TRBJ2-3; TRBD1 aligns across 10 bases. Trimming took 6 bases from V and 5 from J; bases not matched to a gene: 5. Germline CDR1 MNHEY, CDR2 SVGAGI. This CDR3 is built from 14 residues. CDR3 sequence reads: CASRRQGAIDTQYF. CDR3 bases: TGTGCCAGCAGACGACAGGGGGCAATAGATACGCAGTATTTT.

This chain links TRBV2 with TRBJ1-2; TRBD1 matches 7 bases. This CDR3 comprises 15 residues. The V and J ends lost 2 bases and 4 bases, in that order; junction bases with no gene match: 7. Germline CDR1 reads SNHLY; CDR2 reads FYNNEI. The CDR3 DNA reads TGTGCCAGCAGTGAACCGACAGGGCAGTTCTATGGCTACACCTTC. Translated: CASSEPTGQFYGYTF.

The V gene is TRBV10-3, the J gene TRBJ1-1; D call uncertain. This CDR3 comprises 16 residues. The V end was cut by 4 bases, the J end by 0 bases, with 15 bases between. Germline V gene lookup returns CDR1 ENHRY and CDR2 SYGVKD. The CDR3 DNA follows: TGTGCCATCAGTGGGGGTTTACGGGGTATGAACACTGAAGCTTTCTTT. Its protein product is CAISGGLRGMNTEAFF.

This clone was found many times. This chain joins TRBV10-3 and TRBJ1-2; 8 bases agree with TRBD1. Germline loops: CDR1 ENHRY, CDR2 SYGVKD. The CDR3 covers 15 residues. V shed 6 bases, J shed 4 bases, and the junction held 10 bases outside the gene matches. The CDR3 sequence: CAISPGQGIIYGYTF. The CDR3 nucleotides are TGTGCCATCAGCCCCGGACAGGGTATTATCTATGGCTACACCTTC.

This clone was picked up a small number of times. The rearrangement links TRBV2 to TRBJ1-2; 12 nucleotides match TRBD1. Trimming at V came to 6 bases and at J to 4 bases, leaving 12 bases not matched to a gene. From germline, CDR1 is SNHLY and CDR2 FYNNEI. The CDR3 covers 17 residues. As DNA, the CDR3 is TGTGCCAGCAGCCGAGGGACAGGGGGCCAGCTTAGCTATGGCTACACCTTC. Its translation: CASSRGTGGQLSYGYTF.

The chain is built from TRBV19 and TRBJ2-7; D might be TRBD1 (7 bases). Germline V gene data show CDR1 as LNHDA and CDR2 as SQIVND (reference sequence). The CDR3 has 17 residues. Trimming stripped 2 bases from V and 7 bases from J, with 24 bases between. The CDR3 is CASSISLQTGRFGEQYF. The DNA of the CDR3 is TGTGCCAGTAGTATAAGTCTCCAGACAGGGAGGTTTGGAGAGCAGTACTTC.

This sequence joins TRBV6-2 or TRBV6-3 and TRBJ1-5; D gene unclear. Germline loops: CDR1 MNHEY, CDR2 SVGEGT. There are 15 residues in the CDR3. V was clipped by 0 bases and J by 4 bases, with 10 bases between them. The CDR3 protein is CASSYSAKENQPQHF. CDR3 DNA sequence: TGTGCCAGCAGTTACTCGGCGAAGGAGAATCAGCCCCAGCATTTT.

The gene calls are TRBV7-2 and TRBJ2-1, with 11 bases fitting TRBD2. This CDR3 contains 15 residues. CDR1 and CDR2 (germline): SGHTA, FQGNSA. V lost 1 base, J lost 8 bases, and 4 bases stayed unmatched. The chain's CDR3 is CASSLGSGGADEQFF. DNA of the CDR3: TGTGCCAGCAGCTTAGGTAGCGGGGGGGCCGATGAGCAGTTCTTC.